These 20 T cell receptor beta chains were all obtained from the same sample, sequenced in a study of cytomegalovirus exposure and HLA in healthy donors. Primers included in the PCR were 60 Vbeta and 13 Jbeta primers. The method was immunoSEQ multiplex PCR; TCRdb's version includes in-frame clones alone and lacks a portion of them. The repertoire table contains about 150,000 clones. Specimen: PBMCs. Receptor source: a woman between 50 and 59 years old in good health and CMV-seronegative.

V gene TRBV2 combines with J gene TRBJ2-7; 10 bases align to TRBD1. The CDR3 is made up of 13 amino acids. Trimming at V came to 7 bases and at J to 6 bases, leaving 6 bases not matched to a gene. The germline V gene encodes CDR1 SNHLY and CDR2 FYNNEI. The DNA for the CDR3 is TGTGCCAGCACCGGGACAGGGGATCTCGAGCAGTACTTC. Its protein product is CASTGTGDLEQYF.

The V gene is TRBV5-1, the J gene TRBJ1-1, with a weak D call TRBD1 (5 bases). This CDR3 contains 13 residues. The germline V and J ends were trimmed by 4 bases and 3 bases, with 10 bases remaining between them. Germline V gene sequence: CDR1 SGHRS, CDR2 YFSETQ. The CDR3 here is CASSTGGDTEAFF. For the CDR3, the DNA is TGCGCCAGCAGCACCGGGGGGGACACTGAAGCTTTCTTT. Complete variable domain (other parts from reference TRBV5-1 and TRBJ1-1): KAGVTQTPRYLIKTRGQQVTLSCSPISGHRSVSWYQQTPGQGLQFLFEYFSETQRNKGNFPGRFSGRQFSNSRSEMNVSTLELGDSALYLCASSTGGDTEAFFGQGTRLTVV.

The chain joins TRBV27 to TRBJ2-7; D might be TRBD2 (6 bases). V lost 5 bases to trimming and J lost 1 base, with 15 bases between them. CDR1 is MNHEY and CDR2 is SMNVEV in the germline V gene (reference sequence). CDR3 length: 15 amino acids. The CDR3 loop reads CASSPTLRGSYEQYF. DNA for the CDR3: TGTGCCAGCAGTCCCACCCTACGGGGGTCCTACGAGCAGTACTTC.

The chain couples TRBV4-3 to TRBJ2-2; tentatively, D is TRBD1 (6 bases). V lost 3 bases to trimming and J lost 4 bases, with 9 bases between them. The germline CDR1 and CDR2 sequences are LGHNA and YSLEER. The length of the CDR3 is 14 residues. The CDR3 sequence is CASSHRTATGELFF. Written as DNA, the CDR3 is TGCGCCAGCAGCCATCGGACAGCCACCGGGGAGCTGTTTTTT.

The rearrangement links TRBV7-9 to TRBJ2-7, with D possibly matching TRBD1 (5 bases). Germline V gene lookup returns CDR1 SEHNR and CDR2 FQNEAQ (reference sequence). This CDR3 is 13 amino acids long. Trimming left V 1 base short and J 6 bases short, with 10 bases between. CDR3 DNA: TGTGCCAGCAGCTTAGGGGGCCCCGGCGAGCAGTACTTC. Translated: CASSLGGPGEQYF. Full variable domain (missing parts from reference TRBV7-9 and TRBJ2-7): DTGVSQNPRHKITKRGQNVTFRCDPISEHNRLYWYRQTLGQGPEFLTYFQNEAQLEKSRLLSDRFSAERPKGSFSTLEIQRTEQGDSAMYLCASSLGGPGEQYFGPGTRLTVT.

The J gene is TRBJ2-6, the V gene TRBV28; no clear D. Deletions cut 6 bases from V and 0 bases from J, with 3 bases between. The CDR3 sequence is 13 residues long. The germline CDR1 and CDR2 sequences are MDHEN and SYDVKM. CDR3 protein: CASSSSGANVLTF. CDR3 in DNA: TGTGCCAGCAGCAGCTCTGGGGCCAACGTCCTGACTTTC.

The chain's CDR3 is CASRRTSGRGSEQFF. The CDR3 region has the DNA TGTGCCAGTAGGAGGACTAGCGGGAGGGGAAGTGAGCAGTTCTTC. The chain recombines TRBV19 with TRBJ2-1; TRBD2 matches at 15 bases. The CDR3 is 15 amino acids. The germline V gene encodes CDR1 LNHDA and CDR2 SQIVND (reference sequence). The ends lost 6 bases at V and 9 bases at J; junction bases unmatched: 6.

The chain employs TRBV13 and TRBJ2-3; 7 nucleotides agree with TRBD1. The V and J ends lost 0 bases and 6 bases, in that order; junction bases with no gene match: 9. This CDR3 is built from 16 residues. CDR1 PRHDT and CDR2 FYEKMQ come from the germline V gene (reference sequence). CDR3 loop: CASSLGPQGYGDTQYF. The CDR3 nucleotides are TGTGCCAGCAGCTTAGGCCCACAGGGGTATGGTGATACGCAGTATTTT.

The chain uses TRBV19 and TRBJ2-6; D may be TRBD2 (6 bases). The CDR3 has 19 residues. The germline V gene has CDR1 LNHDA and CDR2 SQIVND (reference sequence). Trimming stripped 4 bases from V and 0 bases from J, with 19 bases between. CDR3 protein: CASSSPPGTSSSGANVLTF. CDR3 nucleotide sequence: TGTGCCAGTAGTAGCCCCCCCGGGACTTCCAGCTCTGGGGCCAACGTCCTGACTTTC.

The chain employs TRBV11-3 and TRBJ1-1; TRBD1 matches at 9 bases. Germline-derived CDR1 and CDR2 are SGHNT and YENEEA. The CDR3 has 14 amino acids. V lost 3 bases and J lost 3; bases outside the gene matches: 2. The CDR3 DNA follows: TGTGCCAGCAGCTTCCGGACAGGGGACACTGAAGCTTTCTTT. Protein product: CASSFRTGDTEAFF. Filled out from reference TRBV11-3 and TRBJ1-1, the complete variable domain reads EAGVVQSPRYKIIEKKQPVAFWCNPISGHNTLYWYLQNLGQGPELLIRYENEEAVDDSQLPKDRFSAERLKGVDSTLKIQPAELGDSAVYLCASSFRTGDTEAFFGQGTRLTVV.

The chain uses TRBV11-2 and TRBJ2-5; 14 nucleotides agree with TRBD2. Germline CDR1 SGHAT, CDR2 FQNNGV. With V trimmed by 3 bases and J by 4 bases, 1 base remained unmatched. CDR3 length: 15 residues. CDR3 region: CASSFGLAGGETQYF. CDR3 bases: TGTGCCAGCAGCTTCGGACTAGCGGGAGGAGAGACCCAGTACTTC.

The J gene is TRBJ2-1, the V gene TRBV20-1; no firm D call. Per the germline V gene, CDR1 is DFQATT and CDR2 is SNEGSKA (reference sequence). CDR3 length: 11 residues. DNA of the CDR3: TGCGTCTACGGCGGAGTTAATGAGCAGTTCTTC. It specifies CVYGGVNEQFF.

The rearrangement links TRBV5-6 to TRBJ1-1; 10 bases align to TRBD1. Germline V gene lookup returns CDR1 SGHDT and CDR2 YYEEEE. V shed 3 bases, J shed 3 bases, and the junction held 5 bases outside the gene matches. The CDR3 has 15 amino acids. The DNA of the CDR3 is TGTGCCAGCAGCTCGCAGGGACAGGGGTACACTGAAGCTTTCTTT. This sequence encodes CASSSQGQGYTEAFF.

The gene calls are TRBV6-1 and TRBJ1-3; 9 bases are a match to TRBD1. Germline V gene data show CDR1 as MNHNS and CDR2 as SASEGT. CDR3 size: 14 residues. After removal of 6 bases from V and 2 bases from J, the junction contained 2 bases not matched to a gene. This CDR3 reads CASRRDRAGNTIYF. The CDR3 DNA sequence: TGTGCCAGCAGAAGGGACAGGGCTGGAAACACCATATATTTT.

For the CDR3, the DNA is TGTGCCTGGAGTGTACTTAGGGGGCCTAACTATGGCTACACCTTC. Its protein product is CAWSVLRGPNYGYTF. The chain joins TRBV30 to TRBJ1-2, with 7 bases identical to TRBD1. The germline CDR1 and CDR2 sequences are GTSNPN and SVGIG (reference sequence). The CDR3 loop spans 15 amino acids. Germline trimming cut 0 bases from V and 0 bases from J; bases unmatched to any gene: 4.

The CDR3 reads CATSTDRNQPQHF. CDR3 sequence (DNA): TGTGCCACCAGCACGGACAGAAATCAGCCCCAGCATTTT. The J gene is TRBJ1-5, the V gene TRBV15, with a tentative D call TRBD1 (6 bases). Between the trimmed V and J ends, which lost 4 bases and 4 bases, there was a span of 8 bases. This CDR3 is 13 amino acids long. The V gene's germline CDR1 is LNHNV and CDR2 YYDKDF (reference sequence).

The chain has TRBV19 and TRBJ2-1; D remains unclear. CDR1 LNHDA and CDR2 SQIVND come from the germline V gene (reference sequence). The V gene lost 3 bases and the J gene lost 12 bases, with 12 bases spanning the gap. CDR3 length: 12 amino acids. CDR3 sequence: CASSISPHGQFF. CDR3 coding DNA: TGTGCCAGTAGTATCTCCCCCCACGGGCAGTTCTTC.

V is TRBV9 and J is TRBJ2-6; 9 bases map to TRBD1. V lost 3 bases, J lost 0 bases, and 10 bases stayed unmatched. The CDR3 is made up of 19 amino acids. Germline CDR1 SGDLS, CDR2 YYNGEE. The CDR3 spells CASSAAGTGTYSGANVLTF. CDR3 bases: TGTGCCAGCAGCGCAGCCGGGACAGGGACCTACTCTGGGGCCAACGTCCTGACTTTC.

The CDR3 nucleotides read TGCGCCAGCAGCTTGGGGTCAGGTCCCTACGAGCAGTACTTC. This translates into CASSLGSGPYEQYF. This chain uses TRBV5-1 with TRBJ2-7; D is ambiguous. This CDR3 has 14 residues. Trimming pared 0 bases from V and 2 bases from J, leaving 9 bases between. Germline V gene sequence: CDR1 SGHRS, CDR2 YFSETQ.

CDR3 loop: CASSYDTGRNTIYF. As DNA, the CDR3 is TGTGCCAGCAGCTACGACACGGGAAGAAACACCATATATTTT. The chain is built from TRBV5-6 and TRBJ1-3; D unresolved. From germline, CDR1 is SGHDT and CDR2 YYEEEE. Trimming removed 3 bases at V and 5 bases at J, with 12 bases between. The CDR3 runs 14 residues.